This passage covers 27 T cell receptor beta chains from one sample sequenced in a study of CD8 T cells in Susac syndrome. Random hexamers primed reverse transcription of about 0.5 to 1 ug RNA. TCRdb recomputed calls from the immunoSEQ multiplex PCR reads with MiXCR, one row per CDR3 protein. The sample holds under 200,000 distinct CDR3 sequences, 90% to 95% seen once. Material: CD4+ T cells from PBMCs. The receptor source for this set is a human donor with Susac syndrome.

J is TRBJ1-1 and V is TRBV20-1; D is undetermined. The CDR3 runs 12 residues. Trimming pared 5 bases from V and 4 bases from J, leaving 11 bases between. CDR1 and CDR2 (germline): DFQATT, SNEGSKA (reference sequence). The CDR3 protein is CSAGGRSTEAFF. CDR3 nucleotides: TGCAGTGCTGGAGGCAGGTCCACTGAAGCTTTCTTT.

This clonotype was observed once. One end of the junction varies from germline; a read error may be responsible. The chain employs TRBV12-3 or TRBV12-4 and TRBJ2-7, with 7 bases fitting TRBD1. The CDR3 sequence is 11 residues long. The CDR3 DNA follows: TGTGCCAGCAGTTCTAACAGGGGAGTGGGCTTC. As protein: CASSSNRGVGF.

This clonotype occurred once. The chain employs TRBV10-1 and TRBJ1-1, with TRBD1 as a possible D gene (6 bases). The CDR3 runs to 14 residues. Trimming cost V 6 bases and J 1 base, with 12 bases left between them. Germline V gene data show CDR1 as WNHNN and CDR2 as SYGVQD (reference sequence). The CDR3 bases are TGCGCCAGCAGCGTCGACAGGACGAACACTGAAGCTTTCTTT. Residues: CASSVDRTNTEAFF.

The chain joins TRBV6-2 or TRBV6-3 to TRBJ2-4; D gene unclear. The CDR3 contains 11 residues. The V gene's germline CDR1 is MNHEY and CDR2 SVGEGT. Trimming took off 6 bases at V and 7 bases at J, with 7 bases between the two ends. In DNA, the CDR3 is TGTGCCAGCAGCCCTAAGAACATTCAGTACTTC. Its translation is CASSPKNIQYF.

V gene TRBV5-4 combines with J gene TRBJ2-1; 10 positions match TRBD2. Germline lookup yields CDR1 SGHNT and CDR2 YYREEE (reference sequence). CDR3 length: 15 amino acids. The junction had 7 bases not matched to a gene; V was cut back by 5 bases and J by 5 bases. Here the CDR3 DNA reads TGTGCCAGCAGGATGAGCGGGGGGGGCCACAATGAGCAGTTCTTC. This codes for CASRMSGGGHNEQFF.

The chain couples TRBV15 to TRBJ1-5, with 8 bases lining up with TRBD1. Germline CDR1 reads LNHNV; CDR2 reads YYDKDF (reference sequence). This CDR3 comprises 15 residues. Trimming removed 0 bases from V and 7 bases from J; junction bases left unmatched: 5. The DNA for the CDR3 is TGTGCCACCAGCAGAGAACAGGGGGATAGGCAGCCCCAGCATTTT. Its translation is CATSREQGDRQPQHF.

This sequence joins TRBV24-1 and TRBJ2-1; 7 nucleotides line up with TRBD2. The trim removed 3 bases at V and 6 bases at J, leaving 10 bases unmatched. The CDR3 has 16 residues. The germline CDR1 and CDR2 sequences are KGHDR and SFDVKD. DNA for the CDR3: TGTGCCACCAGTGATCCCCAGGAGCGGGGCTCCAATGAGCAGTTCTTC. This sequence encodes CATSDPQERGSNEQFF.

As DNA, the CDR3 is TGCGCCAGCAGCTTGCAGGGGTCCTACAATGAGCAGTTCTTC. Translating gives CASSLQGSYNEQFF. The J gene is TRBJ2-1, the V gene TRBV5-1; D possibly corresponds to TRBD1 (6 bases). This CDR3 has 14 amino acids. Germline V CDR1 and CDR2: SGHRS, YFSETQ. Trimming stripped 1 base from V and 1 base from J, with 6 bases between.

The rearrangement joins TRBV12-3 or TRBV12-4 to TRBJ2-6; 10 bases are shared with TRBD1. This CDR3 has 18 residues. V shed 5 bases and J 4 bases; nucleotides not matched to a gene: 11. The CDR3 protein is CASSPNIGTGAGANVLTF. Written as DNA, the CDR3 is TGTGCCAGCAGTCCCAACATAGGGACAGGGGCCGGGGCCAACGTCCTGACTTTC.

This clonotype was picked up one time. V usage is TRBV20-1 and J usage is TRBJ1-2; D call uncertain. V lost 7 bases, J lost 11 bases, and 8 bases lay in between. The CDR3 length is 8 residues. The germline V gene encodes CDR1 DFQATT and CDR2 SNEGSKA (reference sequence). The CDR3 nucleotides read TGCAGTGACCAGGCGTACACCTTC. As protein: CSDQAYTF.

The chain carries TRBV6-6 and TRBJ1-2; 8 nucleotides align to TRBD1. CDR1 and CDR2 from the germline V gene are MNHNY and SVGAGI (reference sequence). The CDR3 runs to 15 residues. Unmatched junction bases numbered 5, after V lost 2 bases and J lost 3 bases. CDR3 in DNA: TGTGCCAGCAGTTACGCCACGGACAGGGACTATGGCTACACCTTC. This encodes CASSYATDRDYGYTF.

This rearrangement joins TRBV5-4 to TRBJ2-5; the match to TRBD1 covers 7 bases. J was trimmed by 5 bases and V by 2 bases; bases with no gene match: 6. This CDR3 contains 14 residues. Germline V gene data show CDR1 as SGHNT and CDR2 as YYREEE (reference sequence). CDR3 coding DNA: TGTGCCAGCAGCTTCAGGGGGTCGTCGGAGACCCAGTACTTC. Translating gives CASSFRGSSETQYF. Drawing the rest from reference TRBV5-4 and TRBJ2-5, the complete variable domain is ETGVTQSPTHLIKTRGQQVTLRCSSQSGHNTVSWYQQALGQGPQFIFQYYREEENGRGNFPPRFSGLQFPNYSSELNVNALELDDSALYLCASSFRGSSETQYFGPGTRLLVL.

This clonotype has just a few counts. The chain joins TRBV7-2 to TRBJ1-2, with D unclear. The CDR3 has 12 amino acids. V was pared by 0 bases and J by 7 bases, with 6 bases between. Germline V gene lookup returns CDR1 SGHTA and CDR2 FQGNSA. The CDR3 DNA reads as TGTGCCAGCAGCTTAGCCGGGAGTGGCTACACCTTC. Its protein product is CASSLAGSGYTF.

This rearrangement joins TRBV5-4 to TRBJ2-7; TRBD2 matches 12 bases. The CDR3 contains 15 residues. Germline V gene sequence: CDR1 SGHNT, CDR2 YYREEE (reference sequence). The trim removed 0 bases at V and 3 bases at J, leaving 1 base unmatched. Written as DNA, the CDR3 is TGTGCCAGCAGCTTGGGACTAGCGGGGGTCTACGAGCAGTACTTC. Translated, it gives CASSLGLAGVYEQYF.

This chain uses TRBV27 with TRBJ1-6; D is ambiguous. V was clipped by 7 bases and J by 3 bases, with 7 bases between them. This CDR3 has 13 residues. Germline lookup yields CDR1 MNHEY and CDR2 SMNVEV (reference sequence). Here the CDR3 reads CASNGNYNSPLHF. The CDR3 bases are TGTGCCAGCAACGGGAACTATAATTCACCCCTCCACTTT.

The V call is TRBV12-3 or TRBV12-4, the J call TRBJ1-6, with D unresolved. The CDR3 sequence is 14 residues long. Trimming took 9 bases from V and 4 from J, leaving 13 bases between them. The CDR3 region is CASLGPEYNSPLHF. The CDR3 nucleotides read TGTGCCAGTCTCGGGCCGGAATATAATTCACCCCTCCACTTT.

V is TRBV30 and J is TRBJ1-1, with TRBD1 as a possible D gene (6 bases). Germline CDR1 GTSNPN, CDR2 SVGIG (reference sequence). Trimming removed 2 bases at V and 10 bases at J, with 17 bases between. CDR3 length equals 13 residues. Here the CDR3 reads CAWSPDSGSGAFF. Here the CDR3 DNA reads TGTGCCTGGAGTCCGGACAGTGGGAGTGGAGCTTTCTTT.

This clonotype appeared a few times. This sequence joins TRBV7-9 and TRBJ2-7, with no clear D. The CDR3 is 13 residues long. V dropped 5 bases and J dropped 2 bases, with 10 bases sitting between them. The germline gives CDR1 SEHNR, CDR2 FQNEAQ (reference sequence). CDR3 nucleotides: TGTGCCAGCAGCCTTGAGAGCCCCTACGAGCAGTACTTC. Amino acid sequence: CASSLESPYEQYF.

The V gene is TRBV2, the J gene TRBJ1-5; no firm D call. The germline CDR1 and CDR2 sequences are SNHLY and FYNNEI. This CDR3 is built from 13 residues. Between the trimmed V and J ends, which lost 3 bases and 5 bases, there was a span of 8 bases. Here the CDR3 DNA reads TGTGCCAGCAGTGACAGTATCTATCAGCCCCAGCATTTT. Translated, it gives CASSDSIYQPQHF.

The V and J genes are TRBV4-2 and TRBJ1-2; tentative D call: TRBD1 (6 bases). Germline lookup yields CDR1 LGHNA and CDR2 YNFKEQ. V dropped 0 bases and J dropped 8 bases, with 10 bases sitting between them. The CDR3 covers 13 residues. CDR3 amino acids: CASSQEQGVGYTF. The CDR3, as DNA: TGTGCCAGCAGCCAAGAACAGGGCGTCGGCTACACCTTC.

V is TRBV19 and J is TRBJ2-3; D unclear. This CDR3 comprises 16 residues. Trimming shortened V by 3 bases and J by 1 base, and 14 bases separated the two germline ends. CDR1 is LNHDA, CDR2 SQIVND, per germline (reference sequence). The CDR3 bases are TGTGCCAGTAGTATGGGCTCCGGTACGGGCACAGATACGCAGTATTTT. As protein: CASSMGSGTGTDTQYF.

J is TRBJ1-6 and V is TRBV5-6; 8 bases map to TRBD1. Germline loops: CDR1 SGHDT, CDR2 YYEEEE. There are 13 residues in the CDR3. V was clipped by 4 bases and J by 13 bases; unmatched bases: 7. The CDR3 protein is CASSGQGWLPLHF. The DNA for the CDR3 is TGTGCCAGCAGCGGACAGGGTTGGCTGCCCCTCCACTTT. The complete variable domain, with remaining parts taken from reference TRBV5-6 and TRBJ1-6, reads DAGVTQSPTHLIKTRGQQVTLRCSPKSGHDTVSWYQQALGQGPQFIFQYYEEEERQRGNFPDRFSGHQFPNYSSELNVNALLLGDSALYLCASSGQGWLPLHFGNGTRLTVT.

The genes are TRBV2 and TRBJ2-3, with D tentatively TRBD1 (5 bases). This CDR3 is built from 14 residues. Trimming removed 6 bases from V and 4 bases from J, with 14 bases in between. Germline assignment: CDR1 SNHLY and CDR2 FYNNEI. This CDR3 is CASSDRTSSDTQYF. Here the CDR3 DNA reads TGTGCCAGCAGCGATAGGACATCTTCAGATACGCAGTATTTT.

The CDR3 nucleotides are TGTGCCAGCAGTGAAGAGTCAGGGGCTAATTCACCCCTCCACTTT. Amino acids: CASSEESGANSPLHF. J is TRBJ1-6 and V is TRBV2, with D perhaps matching TRBD1 (6 bases). Trimming pared 1 base from V and 6 bases from J, leaving 10 bases between. Germline-derived CDR1 and CDR2 are SNHLY and FYNNEI. The CDR3 length is 15 residues.

V usage is TRBV5-8 and J usage is TRBJ2-5; possible D gene TRBD1, 6 bases. V shed 4 bases and J shed 2 bases, with 15 bases lying between them. This CDR3 comprises 15 residues. Germline V lookup: CDR1 SGHTS, CDR2 YDEGEE. The CDR3 sequence is CASSVEKTGQETQYF. CDR3 nucleotide sequence: TGTGCCAGCAGCGTGGAGAAGACAGGTCAAGAGACCCAGTACTTC.

The chain carries TRBV11-1 and TRBJ1-1; weak D call: TRBD1 (6 bases). The V end lost 5 bases, the J end lost 10 bases, and 20 bases lay between the germline ends. There are 14 residues in the CDR3. Germline values: CDR1 SGHAT, CDR2 FQDESV (reference sequence). CDR3 sequence reads: CASSDEGGVRGAFF. The CDR3 DNA sequence: TGTGCCAGCAGCGACGAGGGGGGAGTGAGAGGAGCTTTCTTT.

In this sample, this clonotype turned up once. CDR3 nucleotide sequence: TGCGCCAGCGCGGACAACTCCTACGAGCAGTACTTC. It is translated as CASADNSYEQYF. The chain recombines TRBV5-1 with TRBJ2-7; the D gene is possibly TRBD1 (5 bases). The V end lost 7 bases, the J end lost 0 bases, and 8 bases lay between the germline ends. Germline CDR1 is SGHRS and CDR2 is YFSETQ. CDR3 size: 12 residues.